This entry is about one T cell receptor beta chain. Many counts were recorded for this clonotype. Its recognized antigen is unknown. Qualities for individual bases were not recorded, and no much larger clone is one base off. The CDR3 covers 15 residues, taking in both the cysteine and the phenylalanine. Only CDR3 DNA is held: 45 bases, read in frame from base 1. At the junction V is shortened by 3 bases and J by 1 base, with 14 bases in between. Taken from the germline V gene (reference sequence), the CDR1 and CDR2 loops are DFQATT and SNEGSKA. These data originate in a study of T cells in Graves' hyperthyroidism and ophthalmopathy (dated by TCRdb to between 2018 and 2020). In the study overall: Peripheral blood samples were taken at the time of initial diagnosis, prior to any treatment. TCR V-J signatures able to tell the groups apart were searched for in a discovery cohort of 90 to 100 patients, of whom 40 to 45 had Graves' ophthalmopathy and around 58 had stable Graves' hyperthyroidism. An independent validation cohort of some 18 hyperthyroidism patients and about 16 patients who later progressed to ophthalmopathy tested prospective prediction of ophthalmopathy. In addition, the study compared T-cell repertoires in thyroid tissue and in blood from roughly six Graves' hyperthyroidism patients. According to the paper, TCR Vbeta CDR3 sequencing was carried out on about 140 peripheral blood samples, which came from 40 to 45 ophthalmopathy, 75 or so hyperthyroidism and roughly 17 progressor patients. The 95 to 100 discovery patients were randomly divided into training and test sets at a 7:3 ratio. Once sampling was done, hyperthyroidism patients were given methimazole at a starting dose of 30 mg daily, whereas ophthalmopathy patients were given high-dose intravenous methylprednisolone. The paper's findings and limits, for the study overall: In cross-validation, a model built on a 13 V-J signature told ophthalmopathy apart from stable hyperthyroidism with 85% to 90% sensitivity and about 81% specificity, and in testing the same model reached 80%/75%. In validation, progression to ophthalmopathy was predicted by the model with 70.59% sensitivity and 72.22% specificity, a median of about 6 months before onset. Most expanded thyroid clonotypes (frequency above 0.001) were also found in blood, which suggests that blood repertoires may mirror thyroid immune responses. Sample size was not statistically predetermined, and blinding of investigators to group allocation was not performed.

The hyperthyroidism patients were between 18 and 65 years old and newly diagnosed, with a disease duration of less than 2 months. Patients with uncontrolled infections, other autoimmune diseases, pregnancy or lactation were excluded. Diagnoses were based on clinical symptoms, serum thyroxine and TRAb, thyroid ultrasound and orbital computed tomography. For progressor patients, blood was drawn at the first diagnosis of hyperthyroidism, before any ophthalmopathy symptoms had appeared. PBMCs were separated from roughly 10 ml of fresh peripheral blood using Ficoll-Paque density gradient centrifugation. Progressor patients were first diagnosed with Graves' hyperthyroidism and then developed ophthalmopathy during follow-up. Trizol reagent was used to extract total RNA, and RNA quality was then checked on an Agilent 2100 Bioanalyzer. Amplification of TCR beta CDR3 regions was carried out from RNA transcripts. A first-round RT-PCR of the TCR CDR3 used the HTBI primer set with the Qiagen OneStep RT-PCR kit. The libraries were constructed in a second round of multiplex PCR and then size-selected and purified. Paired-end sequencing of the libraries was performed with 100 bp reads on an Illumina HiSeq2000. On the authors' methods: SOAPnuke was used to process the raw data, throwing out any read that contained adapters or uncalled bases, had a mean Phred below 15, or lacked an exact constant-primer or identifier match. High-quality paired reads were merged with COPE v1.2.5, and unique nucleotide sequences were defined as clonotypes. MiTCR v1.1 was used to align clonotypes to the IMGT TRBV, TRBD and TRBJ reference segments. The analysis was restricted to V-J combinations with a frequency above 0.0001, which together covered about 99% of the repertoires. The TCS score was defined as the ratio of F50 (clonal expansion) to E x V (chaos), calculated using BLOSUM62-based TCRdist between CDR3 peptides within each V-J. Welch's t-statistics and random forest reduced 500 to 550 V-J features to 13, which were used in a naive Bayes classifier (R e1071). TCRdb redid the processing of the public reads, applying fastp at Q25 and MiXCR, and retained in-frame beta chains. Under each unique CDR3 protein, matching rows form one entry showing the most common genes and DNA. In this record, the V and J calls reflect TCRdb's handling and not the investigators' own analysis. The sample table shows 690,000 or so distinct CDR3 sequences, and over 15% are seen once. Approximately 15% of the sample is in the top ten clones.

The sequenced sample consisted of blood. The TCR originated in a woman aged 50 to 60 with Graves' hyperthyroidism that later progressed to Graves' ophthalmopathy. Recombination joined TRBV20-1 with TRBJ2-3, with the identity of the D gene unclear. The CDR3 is CSASPRHPGTDTQYF. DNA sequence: TGCAGTGCTAGTCCCCGCCATCCGGGCACAGATACGCAGTATTTT.